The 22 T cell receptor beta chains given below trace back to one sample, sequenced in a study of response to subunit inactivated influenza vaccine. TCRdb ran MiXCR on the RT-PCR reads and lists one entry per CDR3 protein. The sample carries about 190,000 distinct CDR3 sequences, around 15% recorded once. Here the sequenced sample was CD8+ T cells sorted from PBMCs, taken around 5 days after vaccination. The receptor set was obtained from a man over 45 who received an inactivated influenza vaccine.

CDR3 amino acids: CASSSTGVNSPLHF. DNA of the CDR3: TGTGCCAGCAGCTCCACAGGGGTTAATTCACCCCTCCACTTT. The J gene is TRBJ1-6, the V gene TRBV7-9; 7 bases agree with TRBD1. J was trimmed by 6 bases and V by 4 bases; bases with no gene match: 3. From germline, CDR1 is SEHNR and CDR2 FQNEAQ (reference sequence). The CDR3 loop spans 14 amino acids.

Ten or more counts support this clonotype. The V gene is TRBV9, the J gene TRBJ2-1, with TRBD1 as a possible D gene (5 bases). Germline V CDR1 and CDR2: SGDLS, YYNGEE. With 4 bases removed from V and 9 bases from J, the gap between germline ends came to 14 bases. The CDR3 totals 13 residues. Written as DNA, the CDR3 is TGTGCCAGCAGCCTATTCACAGGAAGTGAGCAGTTCTTC. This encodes CASSLFTGSEQFF.

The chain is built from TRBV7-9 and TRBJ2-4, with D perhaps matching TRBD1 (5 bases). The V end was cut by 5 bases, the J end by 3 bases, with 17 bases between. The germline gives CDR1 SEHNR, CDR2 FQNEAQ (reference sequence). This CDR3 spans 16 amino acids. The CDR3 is CASSGAGPQVKNIQYF. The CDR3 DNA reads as TGTGCCAGCAGCGGGGCCGGGCCCCAGGTCAAAAACATTCAGTACTTC.

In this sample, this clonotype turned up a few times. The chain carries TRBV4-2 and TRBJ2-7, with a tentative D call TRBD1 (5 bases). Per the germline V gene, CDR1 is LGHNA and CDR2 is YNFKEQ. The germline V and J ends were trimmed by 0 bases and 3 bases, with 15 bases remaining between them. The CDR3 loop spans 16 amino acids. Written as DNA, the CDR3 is TGTGCCAGCAGCCAAGATTCGGCAGGGTTCGTCTACGAGCAGTACTTC. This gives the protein CASSQDSAGFVYEQYF.

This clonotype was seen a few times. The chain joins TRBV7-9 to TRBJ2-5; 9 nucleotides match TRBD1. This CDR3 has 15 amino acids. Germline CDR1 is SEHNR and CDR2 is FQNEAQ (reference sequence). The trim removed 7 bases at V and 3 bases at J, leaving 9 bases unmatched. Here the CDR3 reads CASTYRDRDKETQYF. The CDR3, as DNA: TGTGCCAGCACCTACCGGGACAGGGATAAAGAGACCCAGTACTTC.

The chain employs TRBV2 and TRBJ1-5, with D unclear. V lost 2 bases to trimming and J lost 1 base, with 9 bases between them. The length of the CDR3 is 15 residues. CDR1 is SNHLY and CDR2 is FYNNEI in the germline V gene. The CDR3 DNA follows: TGTGCCAGCAGTGAACTAGGTCAGAGCAATCAGCCCCAGCATTTT. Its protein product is CASSELGQSNQPQHF.

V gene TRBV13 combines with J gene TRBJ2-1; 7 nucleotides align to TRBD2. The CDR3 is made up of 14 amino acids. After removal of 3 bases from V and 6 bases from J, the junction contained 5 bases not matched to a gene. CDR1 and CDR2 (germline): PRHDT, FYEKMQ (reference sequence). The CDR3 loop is CASSLNVAGNEQFF. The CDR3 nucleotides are TGTGCCAGCAGCTTGAATGTAGCGGGCAATGAGCAGTTCTTC.

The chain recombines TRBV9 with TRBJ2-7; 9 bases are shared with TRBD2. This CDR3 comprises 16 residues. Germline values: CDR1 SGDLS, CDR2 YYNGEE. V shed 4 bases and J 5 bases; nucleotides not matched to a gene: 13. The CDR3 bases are TGTGCCAGCAGCACCCCGTCTAGCGGGGTCGGCCACGAGCAGTACTTC. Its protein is CASSTPSSGVGHEQYF.

The CDR3 DNA reads TGTGCCAGCAGCGCCAGCGGGGGCCCCGGCGGGGAGCTGTTTTTT. Translation: CASSASGGPGGELFF. This chain uses TRBV7-2 with TRBJ2-2; TRBD2 matches 8 bases. V gave up 5 bases and J gave up 7 bases; unmatched junction bases: 9. The CDR3 has 15 amino acids. Germline V lookup: CDR1 SGHTA, CDR2 FQGNSA.

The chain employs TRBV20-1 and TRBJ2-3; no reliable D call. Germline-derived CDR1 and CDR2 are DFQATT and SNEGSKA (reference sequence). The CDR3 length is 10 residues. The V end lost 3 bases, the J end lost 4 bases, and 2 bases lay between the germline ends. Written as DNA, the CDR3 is TGCAGTGCTAGCGCAGATACGCAGTATTTT. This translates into CSASADTQYF.

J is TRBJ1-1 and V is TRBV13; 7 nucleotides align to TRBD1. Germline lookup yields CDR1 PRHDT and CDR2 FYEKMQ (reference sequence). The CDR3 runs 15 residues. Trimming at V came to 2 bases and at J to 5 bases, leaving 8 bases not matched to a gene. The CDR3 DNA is TGTGCCAGCAGCTTACGAGCAGGGGGTGGTACTGAAGCTTTCTTT. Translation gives CASSLRAGGGTEAFF.

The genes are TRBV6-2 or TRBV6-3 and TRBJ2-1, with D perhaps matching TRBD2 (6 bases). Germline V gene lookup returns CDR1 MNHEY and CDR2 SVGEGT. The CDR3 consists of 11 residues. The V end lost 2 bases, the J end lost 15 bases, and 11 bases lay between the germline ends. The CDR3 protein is CASSYGGRRFF. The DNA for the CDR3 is TGTGCCAGCAGTTACGGGGGGAGACGGTTCTTC.

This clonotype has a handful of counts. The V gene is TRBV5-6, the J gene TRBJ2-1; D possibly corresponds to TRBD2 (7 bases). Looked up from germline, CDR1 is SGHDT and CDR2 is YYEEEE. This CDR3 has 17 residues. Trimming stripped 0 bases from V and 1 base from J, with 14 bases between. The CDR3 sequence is CASSLAPAGASYNEQFF. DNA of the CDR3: TGTGCCAGCAGCTTGGCACCCGCGGGGGCTTCCTACAATGAGCAGTTCTTC.

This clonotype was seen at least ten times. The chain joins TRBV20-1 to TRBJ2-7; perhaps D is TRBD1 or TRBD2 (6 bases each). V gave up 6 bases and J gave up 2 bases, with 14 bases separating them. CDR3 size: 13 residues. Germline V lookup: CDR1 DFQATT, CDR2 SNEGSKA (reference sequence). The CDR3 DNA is TGCAGTGCCCGGGGCGGGACAACCTACGAGCAGTACTTC. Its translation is CSARGGTTYEQYF.

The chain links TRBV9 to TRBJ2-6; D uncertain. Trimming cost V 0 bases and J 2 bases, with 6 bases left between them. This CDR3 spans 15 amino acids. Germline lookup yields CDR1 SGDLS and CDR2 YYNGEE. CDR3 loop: CASSVGLAGANVLTF. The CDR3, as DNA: TGTGCCAGCAGCGTAGGACTGGCTGGGGCCAACGTCCTGACTTTC.

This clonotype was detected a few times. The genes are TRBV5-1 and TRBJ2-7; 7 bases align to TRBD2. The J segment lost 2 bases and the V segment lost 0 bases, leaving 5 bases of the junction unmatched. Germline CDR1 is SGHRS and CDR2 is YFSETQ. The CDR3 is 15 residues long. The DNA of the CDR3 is TGCGCCAGCAGCTTGGAGGGACTACCAGCCTACGAGCAGTACTTC. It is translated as CASSLEGLPAYEQYF.

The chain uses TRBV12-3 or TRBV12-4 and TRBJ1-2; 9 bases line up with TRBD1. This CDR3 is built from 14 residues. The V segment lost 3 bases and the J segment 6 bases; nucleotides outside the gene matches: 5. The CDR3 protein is CASSFGTGRNGYTF. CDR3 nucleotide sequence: TGTGCCAGCAGTTTCGGGACAGGGAGAAATGGCTACACCTTC.

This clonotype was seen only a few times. The CDR3, as DNA: TGCGCCAGCAGCCAAAGCTCCAGGGGCACAGATACGCAGTATTTT. It codes for CASSQSSRGTDTQYF. The genes are TRBV4-3 and TRBJ2-3, with D maybe TRBD1 (5 bases). V dropped 2 bases and J dropped 1 base, with 10 bases sitting between them. Per the germline V gene, CDR1 is LGHNA and CDR2 is YSLEER. The CDR3 length is 15 residues.

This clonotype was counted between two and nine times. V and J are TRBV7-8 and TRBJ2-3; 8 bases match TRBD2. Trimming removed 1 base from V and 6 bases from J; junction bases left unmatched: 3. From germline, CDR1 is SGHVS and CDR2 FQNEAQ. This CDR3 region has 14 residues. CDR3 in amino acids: CASSLGLAWDTQYF. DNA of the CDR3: TGTGCCAGCAGCTTAGGACTAGCGTGGGATACGCAGTATTTT.

In DNA form, the CDR3 reads TGTGCCAGCAGAAGACAGGGTGGGCTGTTTTTT. Encoded protein: CASRRQGGLFF. V usage is TRBV9 and J usage is TRBJ2-2, with TRBD1 matching 7 bases. Trimming at V came to 5 bases and at J to 13 bases, leaving 5 bases not matched to a gene. The CDR3 totals 11 residues. In germline, CDR1 is SGDLS, CDR2 YYNGEE.

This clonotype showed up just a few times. The CDR3 sequence is CASSYKEGQPQHF. The CDR3 nucleotides read TGTGCCAGCAGTTACAAAGAGGGGCAGCCCCAGCATTTT. The chain employs TRBV6-5 and TRBJ1-5, with D tentatively TRBD1 (5 bases). Trimming removed 2 bases from V and 7 bases from J, with 9 bases in between. The CDR3 totals 13 residues. Germline V CDR1 and CDR2: MNHEY, SVGAGI.

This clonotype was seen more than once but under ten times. DNA of the CDR3: TGTGCCAGCAGTCCCCTGGGGGCCACCTACAATGAGCAGTTCTTC. This gives the protein CASSPLGATYNEQFF. The chain links TRBV27 to TRBJ2-1, with D possibly TRBD1 on 6 matching bases. From germline, CDR1 is MNHEY and CDR2 SMNVEV (reference sequence). CDR3 length: 15 amino acids. V was trimmed by 5 bases and J by 2 bases, leaving 13 bases between them.